The rows below give T cell receptor beta chains drawn from one sample of a study of blood T cell repertoires in COVID-19. Only in-frame clones appear in the TCRdb table, and some are missing; sequencing was by immunoSEQ multiplex PCR. The sample has roughly 190,000 clones, less than 85% seen once; the top ten hold around 12%. The specimen sequenced was peripheral blood. The receptors stem from a woman between 50 and 59 years old with acute or convalescent COVID-19. The CDR3 runs from the conserved cysteine through the conserved F or W. Each record gives: D gene, clone size, V gene, J gene, CDR3 DNA, CDR3 protein. The D gene is left open where the match is weak. Only part of the rows carry a size: once, few, many, or a class if the clone is expanded.

>TRBD1|once|TRBV27|TRBJ1-1
TGTGCCAGCAGTTTAGGGGACAGGGGAAACACTGAAGCTTTCTTT
CASSLGDRGNTEAFF
>.|.|TRBV30|TRBJ2-2
TGTGCCTGGAAAACCTATGCGGGAAGACGCACCGGGGAGCTGTTTTTT
CAWKTYAGRRTGELFF
>TRBD1|once|TRBV5-1|TRBJ1-2
TGCGCCAGCAGCTTTCGACAGGGGGCGCGTGGCTACACCTTC
CASSFRQGARGYTF
>TRBD2|.|TRBV5-6|TRBJ2-3
TGTGCCAGCAGCTTTCGGGACTACCCCACAGATACGCAGTATTTT
CASSFRDYPTDTQYF
>TRBD1|.|TRBV10-1|TRBJ1-1
TGCGCCAGCAGCGAGACTAGGGACAGGAAAGCTTTCTTT
CASSETRDRKAFF
>.|.|TRBV2|TRBJ2-1
TGTGCCAGCAGTCCGTATTATAGCTCCTACAATGAGCAGTTCTTC
CASSPYYSSYNEQFF
>TRBD1|.|TRBV7-8|TRBJ2-5
TGTGCCAGCAGCCAGGGACAGGGGGTTGAGACCCAGTACTTC
CASSQGQGVETQYF
>.|.|TRBV28|TRBJ2-1
TGTGCCAGCAGCATGGGACATATGAGCTCCTACAATGAGCAGTTCTTC
CASSMGHMSSYNEQFF
>.|.|TRBV18|TRBJ1-6
TGTGCCAGCTCACAAACAACGGTCAGGGTGAATTCACCCCTCCACTTT
CASSQTTVRVNSPLHF
>.|.|TRBV10-1|TRBJ2-7
TGCGCCAGCAGTGATAGAGGGCGCGAGCAGTACTTC
CASSDRGREQYF
>.|.|TRBV9|TRBJ1-2
TGTGCCAGCAGCGTGGGCAGGGCTGAGTCCTATGGCTACACCTTC
CASSVGRAESYGYTF
>.|.|TRBV21-1|TRBJ1-6
TGTGCCAGCAGCAAAGGAGGTCGGTCGTCTAGTTCACCCCTCCACTTT
CASSKGGRSSSSPLHF
>TRBD1|.|TRBV19|TRBJ1-1
TGTGCCAGTAGGGCGGGACAGCAGAACACTGAAGCTTTCTTT
CASRAGQQNTEAFF
>.|.|TRBV10-3|TRBJ2-7
TGTGCCACCATGGCTTCGAGGACAGACTACGAGCAGTACTTC
CATMASRTDYEQYF
>.|.|TRBV27|TRBJ2-7
TGTGCCAGCAGTTTATATGCGGGCAGGGGAATAGTCGACGAGCAGTACTTC
CASSLYAGRGIVDEQYF
>.|.|TRBV3-1/TRBV3-2|TRBJ2-1
TGTGCCAGCACCATGTACAACAATGAGCAGTTCTTC
CASTMYNNEQFF
>TRBD2|many|TRBV28|TRBJ2-1
TGTGCCAGCAGTTCGACTAGCGGCCCCTACAATGAGCAGTTCTTC
CASSSTSGPYNEQFF
>.|few|TRBV28|TRBJ1-6
TGTGCCAGCACCTACTCACCGGACTTTTTTTATAATTCACCCCTCCACTTT
CASTYSPDFFYNSPLHF
>TRBD1|few|TRBV27|TRBJ2-7
TGTGCCAGCAGTTTGAGACAGGGTGGCCCCTACGAGCAGTACTTC
CASSLRQGGPYEQYF
>.|.|TRBV4-3|TRBJ1-4
TGCGCCAGCAGCCAAGATGGAGTAGGGTCGGGGGCAACTAATGAAAAACTGTTTTTT
CASSQDGVGSGATNEKLFF
>.|.|TRBV27|TRBJ1-2
TGTGCCAGCAGTTTGAGGGTGCCCGCCGATGGCTACACCTTC
CASSLRVPADGYTF
>TRBD2|.|TRBV7-9|TRBJ2-3
TGTGCCAGCAGCGTAGGGACTAGCGGATTCCCGTATTTT
CASSVGTSGFPYF
>TRBD1|once|TRBV30|TRBJ1-1
TGTGCCTGGAGTCCCGGGACAGGGGAATGGGCTTTCTTT
CAWSPGTGEWAFF
>.|once|TRBV9|TRBJ1-2
TGTGCCAGCAGCCCCATACAAGGAGGCTATGGCTACACCTTC
CASSPIQGGYGYTF
>TRBD2|.|TRBV19|TRBJ2-1
TGTGCCAGTAGCCTAAGGGCGGGAGGGTACAATGAGCAGTTCTTC
CASSLRAGGYNEQFF
>.|once|TRBV18|TRBJ1-1
TGTGCCAGCTCACCACCCGGGGTCCCGGAAGCTTTCTTT
CASSPPGVPEAFF
>TRBD2|.|TRBV2|TRBJ2-3
TGTGCCAGCAGCCCGGGACTAGCGGGAGAGAAAGATACGCAGTATTTT
CASSPGLAGEKDTQYF
>.|.|TRBV7-8|TRBJ2-3
TGTGCCAGCAGCTTGTGGACAGTCGCAGATACGCAGTATTTT
CASSLWTVADTQYF
>TRBD1|.|TRBV6-5|TRBJ2-7
TGTGCCAGCAGCCAATCAGGGACAGGGAAGCAGTACTTC
CASSQSGTGKQYF
>TRBD1|.|TRBV6-5|TRBJ1-5
TGTGCCAGCAGTTCGAGACAGGGGGTACAGCCCCAGCATTTT
CASSSRQGVQPQHF
>TRBD1|.|TRBV10-1|TRBJ1-3
TGCGCCAGCAGTGGGACAGGCCCCTCTGGAAACACCATATATTTT
CASSGTGPSGNTIYF
>TRBD2|.|TRBV27|TRBJ2-7
TGTGCCAGCAGTTTATGGGGGACTAGCAGGGGAGAGCAGTACTTC
CASSLWGTSRGEQYF
>.|.|TRBV4-1|TRBJ1-4
TGCGCCAGCAGCACCCCGGGGGTAACTAATGAAAAACTGTTTTTT
CASSTPGVTNEKLFF
>TRBD1|.|TRBV6-1|TRBJ2-7
TGTGCCAGCATCGGGACAGGGTCCCACGAGCAGTACTTC
CASIGTGSHEQYF
>.|.|TRBV19|TRBJ2-2
TGTGCCAGTAGCCAATACAGTTCCCTCAACACCGGGGAGCTGTTTTTT
CASSQYSSLNTGELFF
>TRBD1|.|TRBV7-6|TRBJ2-5
TGTGCCAGCAGCTTAGGCGTACAGGGGGCGTGGGAGACCCAGTACTTC
CASSLGVQGAWETQYF
>.|.|TRBV3-1/TRBV3-2|TRBJ2-6
TGTGCCAGCAGGGGGACAGGGGCCAACGTCCTGACTTTC
CASRGTGANVLTF
>.|.|TRBV6-6|TRBJ1-1
TGTGCCAGCAGTTACCAGGACAGCTCCGAGGCTTTCTTT
CASSYQDSSEAFF
>TRBD1|few|TRBV7-6|TRBJ2-7
TGTGCCAGCAGCCAATCAAGACAGGGTGCGTACTACGAGCAGTACTTC
CASSQSRQGAYYEQYF
>TRBD2|.|TRBV6-2/TRBV6-3|TRBJ2-4
TGTGCCAGCAGTCGACTAGCGGGAGGGCCTGCTCAGTACTTC
CASSRLAGGPAQYF
>TRBD1|.|TRBV24-1|TRBJ2-7
TGTGCCACCAGTGACCGGGACAGGCCCCACGAGCAGTACTTC
CATSDRDRPHEQYF
>TRBD1|.|TRBV18|TRBJ2-3
TGTGCCAGCTCACCACCAAGGGGGCAGGATACGCAGTATTTT
CASSPPRGQDTQYF
>TRBD2|.|TRBV5-1|TRBJ2-1
TGCGCCAGCAGGGACGCGGGAGGGGGCGATGAGCAGTTCTTC
CASRDAGGGDEQFF
>TRBD2|.|TRBV3-1/TRBV3-2|TRBJ2-7
TGTGCCAGCAGCCATCATGTGACTAGCGGTTACGAGCAGTACTTC
CASSHHVTSGYEQYF
>.|.|TRBV5-1|TRBJ2-2
TGCGCCAGCAGCTTGCCTGGACAACAGCTGTTTTTT
CASSLPGQQLFF
>TRBD2|.|TRBV5-1|TRBJ2-3
TGCGCCAGCAGCCCGGGGGGGGAAGGAAATACGCAGTATTTT
CASSPGGEGNTQYF